This T cell receptor beta chain was obtained from a study of T cell changes during pregnancy in multiple sclerosis. Sequenced by immunoSEQ multiplex PCR; TCRdb stores in-frame clones only, minus some. Altogether under 85,000 clones are present, over 75% being singletons, with the ten largest covering 1.5%. Germline values: CDR1 DFQATT, CDR2 SNEGSKA (reference sequence). V dropped 4 bases and J dropped 7 bases, with 7 bases sitting between them. The CDR3 sequence is 11 residues long. Sample: peripheral blood, taken in the third trimester of pregnancy. The V call is TRBV20-1, the J call TRBJ1-4; D not resolved. This sequence was found in a female donor with multiple sclerosis, enrolled in a pregnancy study. The CDR3 DNA is TGCAGTGCTACGAAGCGTGAAAAACTGTTTTTT. Amino acids: CSATKREKLFF.